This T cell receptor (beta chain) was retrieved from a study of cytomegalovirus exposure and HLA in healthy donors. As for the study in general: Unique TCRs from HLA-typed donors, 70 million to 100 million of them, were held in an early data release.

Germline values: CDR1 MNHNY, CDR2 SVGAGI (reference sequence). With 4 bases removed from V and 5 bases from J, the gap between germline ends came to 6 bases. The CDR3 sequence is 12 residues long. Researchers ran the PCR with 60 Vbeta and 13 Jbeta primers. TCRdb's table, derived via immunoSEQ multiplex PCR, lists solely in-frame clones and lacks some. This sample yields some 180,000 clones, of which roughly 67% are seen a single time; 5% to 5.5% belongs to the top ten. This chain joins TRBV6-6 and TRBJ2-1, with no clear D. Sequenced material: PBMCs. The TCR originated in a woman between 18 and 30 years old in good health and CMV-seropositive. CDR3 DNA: TGTGCCAGCAGTTCACAAGACAATGAGCAGTTCTTC. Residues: CASSSQDNEQFF.